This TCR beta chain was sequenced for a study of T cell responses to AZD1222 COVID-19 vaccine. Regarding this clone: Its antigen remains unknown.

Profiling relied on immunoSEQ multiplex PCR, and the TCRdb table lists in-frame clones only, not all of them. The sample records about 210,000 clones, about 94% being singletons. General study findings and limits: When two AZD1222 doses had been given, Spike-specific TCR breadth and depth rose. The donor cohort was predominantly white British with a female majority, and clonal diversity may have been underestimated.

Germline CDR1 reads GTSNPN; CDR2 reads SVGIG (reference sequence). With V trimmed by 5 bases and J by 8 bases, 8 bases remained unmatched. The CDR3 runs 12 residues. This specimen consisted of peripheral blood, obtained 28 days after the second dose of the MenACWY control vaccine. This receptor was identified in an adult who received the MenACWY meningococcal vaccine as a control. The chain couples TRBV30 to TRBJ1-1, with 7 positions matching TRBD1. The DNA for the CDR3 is TGTGCCTGGGAACGACAGGGACTAGAAGCTTTCTTT. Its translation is CAWERQGLEAFF. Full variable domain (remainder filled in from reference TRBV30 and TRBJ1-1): SQTIHQWPATLVQPVGSPLSLECTVEGTSNPNLYWYRQAAGRGLQLLFYSVGIGQISSEVPQNLSASRPQDRQFILSSKKLLLSDSGFYLCAWERQGLEAFFGQGTRLTVV.